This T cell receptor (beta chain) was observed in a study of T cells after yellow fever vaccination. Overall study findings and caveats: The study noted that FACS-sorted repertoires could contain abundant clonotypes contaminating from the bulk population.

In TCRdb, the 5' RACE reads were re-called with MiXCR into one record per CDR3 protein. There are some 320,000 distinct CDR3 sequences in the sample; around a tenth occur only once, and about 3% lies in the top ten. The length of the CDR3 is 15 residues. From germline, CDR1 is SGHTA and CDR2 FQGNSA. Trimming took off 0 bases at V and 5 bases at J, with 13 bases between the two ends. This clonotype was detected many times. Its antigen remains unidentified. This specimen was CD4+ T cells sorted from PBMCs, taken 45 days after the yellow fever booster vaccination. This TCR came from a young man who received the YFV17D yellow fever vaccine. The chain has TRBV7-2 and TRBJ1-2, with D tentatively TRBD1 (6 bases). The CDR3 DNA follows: TGTGCCAGCAGCTTAGCCAGGACAGACCTGTATGGCTACACCTTC. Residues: CASSLARTDLYGYTF.